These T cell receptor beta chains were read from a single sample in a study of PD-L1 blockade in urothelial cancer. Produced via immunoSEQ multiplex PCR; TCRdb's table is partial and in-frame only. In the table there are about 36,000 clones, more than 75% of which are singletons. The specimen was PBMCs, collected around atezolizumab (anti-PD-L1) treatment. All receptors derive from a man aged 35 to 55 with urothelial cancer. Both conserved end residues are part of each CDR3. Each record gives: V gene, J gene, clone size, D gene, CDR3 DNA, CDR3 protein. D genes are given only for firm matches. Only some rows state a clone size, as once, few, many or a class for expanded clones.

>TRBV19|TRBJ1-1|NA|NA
TGTGCCAGTAGAAAAGGGGGAACTGAAGCTTTCTTT
CASRKGGTEAFF
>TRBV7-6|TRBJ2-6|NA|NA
TGTGCCAGCAGCTTATGGTTCCCAGGGCCCTCCTCTGGGGCCAACGTCCTGACTTTC
CASSLWFPGPSSGANVLTF
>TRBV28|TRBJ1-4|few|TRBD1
TGTGCCAGCAGTCCAGGGGGCCCTCAAGAAAAACTGTTTTTT
CASSPGGPQEKLFF
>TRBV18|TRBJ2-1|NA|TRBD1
TGTGCCAGCTCACGGACAGGGTACTACAATGAGCAGTTCTTC
CASSRTGYYNEQFF
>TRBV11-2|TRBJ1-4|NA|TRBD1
TGTGCCAGCAGCCCACCGCGACAGGGTGGGGAAAAACTGTTTTTT
CASSPPRQGGEKLFF
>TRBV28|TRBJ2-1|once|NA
TGTGCCAGCAGTACTTACAATGAGCAGTTCTTC
CASSTYNEQFF
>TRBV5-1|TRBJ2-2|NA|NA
TGCGCCAGCAGCCAGTCCGGGAGAACCACCGGGGAGCTGTTTTTT
CASSQSGRTTGELFF
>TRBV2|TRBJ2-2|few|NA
TGTGCCAGCGGGGAGAGGAGCCCGAACACCGGGGAGCTGTTTTTT
CASGERSPNTGELFF
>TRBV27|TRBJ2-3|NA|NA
TGTGCCAGCAGTCCAACCCCCCGATGGGGGCTGGTAGATACGCAGTATTTT
CASSPTPRWGLVDTQYF
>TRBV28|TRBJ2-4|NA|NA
TGTGCCAGCAGTTTTTCCCCGGTTCACAAAAACATTCAGTACTTC
CASSFSPVHKNIQYF
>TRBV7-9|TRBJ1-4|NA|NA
TGTGCCAGCAGCGAAACGGGGAAACGGCGTGCAACTAATGAAAAACTGTTTTTT
CASSETGKRRATNEKLFF
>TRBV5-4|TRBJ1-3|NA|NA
TGTGCCAGCAGCTTGTATCTTCCAGGGGCTCCTGGAAACACCATATATTTT
CASSLYLPGAPGNTIYF
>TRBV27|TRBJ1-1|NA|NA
TGTGCCAGCAGGTTACAGGGAAGGGACACTGAAGCTTTCTTT
CASRLQGRDTEAFF
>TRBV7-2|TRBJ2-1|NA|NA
TGTGCCAGCAGCTTAGCCGGGGGGCCTAGCTCTCGTTTCAATGAGCAGTTCTTC
CASSLAGGPSSRFNEQFF
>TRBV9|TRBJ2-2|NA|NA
TGTGCCAGCAGGCCACAGGGGAACACCGGGGAGCTGTTTTTT
CASRPQGNTGELFF
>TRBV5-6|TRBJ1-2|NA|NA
TGTGCCATCTCACCTGTGGGAGCCGCGCATTCCTTC
CAISPVGAAHSF
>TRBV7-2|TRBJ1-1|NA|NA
TGTGCCAGCAGCTCTCTAGGGAACACTGAAGCTTTCTTT
CASSSLGNTEAFF
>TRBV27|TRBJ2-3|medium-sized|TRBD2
TGTGCCACCCGTGATAGCGGGAGGCCAGATACGCAGTATTTT
CATRDSGRPDTQYF